The 27 T cell receptor beta chains in this list originate from one sample, sequenced in a study of patients and donors after allogeneic stem cell transplantation. One entry per CDR3 protein results from TCRdb running MiXCR on the RT-PCR reads. This repertoire shows 150,000 to 200,000 distinct CDR3 sequences, approximately 41% found once; its top ten account for less than 40%. The sequencing sample was made of blood, either unsorted or a sorted T cell fraction (not recorded which). These receptors were obtained from a human donor who was either an allogeneic HSCT recipient or a stem cell or donor lymphocyte infusion donor (not recorded which). It is not recorded whose cells these are; they may come from a transplant donor.

The chain has TRBV3-1 and TRBJ1-5, with D unresolved. Germline loops: CDR1 LGHDT, CDR2 YNNKEL (reference sequence). Trimming stripped 1 base from V and 5 bases from J, with 6 bases between. This CDR3 comprises 13 residues. The CDR3 bases are TGTGCCAGCAGCCAAGCCGGGGATCAGCCCCAGCATTTT. Translating gives CASSQAGDQPQHF.

This clonotype came up a few times. In DNA, the CDR3 is TGCGCCAGCAGCCAAACGGGAGTTGGTCCTACCGAGCAGTACTTC. Translating gives CASSQTGVGPTEQYF. V is TRBV4-1 and J is TRBJ2-7; D might be TRBD2 (6 bases). Deletions cut 2 bases from V and 6 bases from J, with 17 bases between. Germline CDR1 and CDR2: MGHRA and YSYEKL. The CDR3 extends over 15 amino acids.

V and J are TRBV5-1 and TRBJ2-1, with 7 bases aligning to TRBD1. CDR1 and CDR2 (germline): SGHRS, YFSETQ. The V segment lost 4 bases and the J segment 6 bases; nucleotides outside the gene matches: 7. This CDR3 is 14 amino acids long. CDR3 nucleotide sequence: TGCGCCAGCAGCCTTGACAGGGTTACCAATGAGCAGTTCTTC. As protein: CASSLDRVTNEQFF.

The genes are TRBV29-1 and TRBJ1-1; the D is unclear. The germline gives CDR1 SQVTM, CDR2 ANQGSEA. The CDR3 is 14 residues long. V lost 4 bases, J lost 4 bases, and 16 bases lay in between. The CDR3 loop reads CSVVPVARGTEAFF. The CDR3 bases are TGCAGCGTTGTTCCGGTGGCCCGGGGCACTGAAGCTTTCTTT.

Only a few counts were recorded for this clonotype. The chain joins TRBV6-1 to TRBJ1-5; 8 bases map to TRBD1. CDR1 MNHNS and CDR2 SASEGT come from the germline V gene. The CDR3 covers 16 residues. With 5 bases clipped from V and 4 bases from J, the junction kept 10 bases outside the gene matches. CDR3 region: CASSQGPRGLNQPQHF. Written as DNA, the CDR3 is TGTGCCAGCAGTCAAGGACCCAGGGGGCTGAATCAGCCCCAGCATTTT.

The V call is TRBV15, the J call TRBJ2-1, with 9 bases matching TRBD2. V lost 7 bases, J lost 5 bases, and 6 bases stayed unmatched. This CDR3 spans 14 amino acids. Germline values: CDR1 LNHNV, CDR2 YYDKDF (reference sequence). CDR3 DNA sequence: TGTGCCACCATCTCTAGCGGGACCGACAATGAGCAGTTCTTC. It encodes CATISSGTDNEQFF.

The V call is TRBV25-1, the J call TRBJ2-7; 11 bases are shared with TRBD2. The V and J ends lost 6 bases and 6 bases, in that order; junction bases with no gene match: 4. Germline V gene lookup returns CDR1 MGHDK and CDR2 SYGVNS. This CDR3 spans 13 amino acids. In nucleotides, the CDR3 is TGTGCCAGCAGCGCACTAGCGGGAGCCGAGCAGTACTTC. Its protein is CASSALAGAEQYF.

This clonotype turned up a few times. The rearrangement links TRBV6-5 to TRBJ1-1, with no clear D. The CDR3 totals 14 residues. The V gene's germline CDR1 is MNHEY and CDR2 SVGAGI. The germline V and J ends were trimmed by 0 bases and 2 bases, with 7 bases remaining between them. CDR3 protein: CASSYSNSNTEAFF. CDR3 nucleotide sequence: TGTGCCAGCAGTTACTCGAACAGTAACACTGAAGCTTTCTTT.

This clonotype came up a few times. The chain employs TRBV6-2 or TRBV6-3 and TRBJ1-2; D remains unclear. The CDR3 runs 15 residues. V lost 5 bases and J lost 4, with 17 bases in between. In germline, CDR1 is MNHEY, CDR2 SVGEGT. This chain's CDR3 is CASSAQGPYIYGYTF. The CDR3 bases are TGTGCCAGCAGTGCTCAAGGACCGTATATCTATGGCTACACCTTC.

The genes are TRBV28 and TRBJ2-5, with no clear D. This CDR3 has 13 residues. Germline V CDR1 and CDR2: MDHEN, SYDVKM. The germline V and J ends were trimmed by 6 bases and 4 bases, with 12 bases remaining between them. DNA of the CDR3: TGTGCCAGCAGGCCTAATGGGGTAGAGACCCAGTACTTC. Translation: CASRPNGVETQYF.

The chain recombines TRBV12-3 or TRBV12-4 with TRBJ2-5; no firm D call. V lost 7 bases and J lost 3, with 9 bases in between. The CDR3 runs to 12 residues. This CDR3 reads CASTNREETQYF. The DNA for the CDR3 is TGTGCCAGCACCAATCGGGAAGAGACCCAGTACTTC.

This chain connects TRBV4-3 to TRBJ1-2; 12 bases match TRBD1. The CDR3 is 20 amino acids. The V segment lost 1 base and the J segment 4 bases; nucleotides outside the gene matches: 16. Germline V gives CDR1 LGHNA, CDR2 YSLEER. In DNA, the CDR3 is TGCGCCAGCAGCCAAGCCCCAACCGGGACAGGGGGCGAAGAAGTCTATGGCTACACCTTC. Translated: CASSQAPTGTGGEEVYGYTF.

This clonotype was observed a handful of times. The chain couples TRBV20-1 to TRBJ2-3; TRBD2 matches 8 bases. The CDR3 consists of 17 residues. After removal of 6 bases from V and 0 bases from J, the junction contained 14 bases not matched to a gene. The germline CDR1 and CDR2 sequences are DFQATT and SNEGSKA (reference sequence). The CDR3 coding sequence is TGCAGTGCCGACCGTGGGGGTAGCGGGGTTAGCACAGATACGCAGTATTTT. It codes for CSADRGGSGVSTDTQYF.

The chain couples TRBV4-3 to TRBJ1-4; D might be TRBD1 (5 bases). The germline V gene encodes CDR1 LGHNA and CDR2 YSLEER. The V and J ends lost 3 bases and 7 bases respectively, with 9 bases between them. The length of the CDR3 is 13 residues. The CDR3 DNA reads TGCGCCAGCAGCCATAGAGGGGCTGAAAAACTGTTTTTT. The encoded protein is CASSHRGAEKLFF.

The J gene is TRBJ1-2, the V gene TRBV7-8, with 9 bases that match TRBD1. The CDR3 contains 16 residues. Germline CDR1 reads SGHVS; CDR2 reads FQNEAQ. Germline trimming cut 3 bases from V and 2 bases from J; bases unmatched to any gene: 7. CDR3: CASSFLQGAPNYGYTF. CDR3 nucleotides: TGTGCCAGCAGCTTTCTACAGGGGGCGCCCAACTATGGCTACACCTTC.

This clonotype appeared a few times. The CDR3 coding sequence is TGTGCCAGCAGCTCCCAGGGGTTCTACAATGAGCAGTTCTTC. Protein product: CASSSQGFYNEQFF. The chain has TRBV12-3 or TRBV12-4 and TRBJ2-1, with TRBD1 as a possible D gene (6 bases). The ends were cut back, 6 bases at V and 3 bases at J, with 12 bases in the middle. The length of the CDR3 is 14 residues.

The chain joins TRBV4-1 to TRBJ1-4, with D uncertain. Trimming stripped 4 bases from V and 5 bases from J, with 17 bases between. This CDR3 contains 16 residues. CDR1 is MGHRA and CDR2 is YSYEKL in the germline V gene. CDR3 sequence reads: CASSPDGKEHNEKLFF. As DNA, the CDR3 is TGCGCCAGCAGCCCCGATGGAAAGGAACACAATGAAAAACTGTTTTTT.

This chain links TRBV4-3 with TRBJ1-1; D unresolved. In germline, CDR1 is LGHNA, CDR2 YSLEER. The CDR3 totals 13 residues. Trimming removed 4 bases at V and 4 bases at J, with 10 bases between. CDR3 in DNA: TGCGCCAGCAGCCCGGTGGAGGGCACTGAAGCTTTCTTT. It translates to CASSPVEGTEAFF.

This chain links TRBV12-3 or TRBV12-4 with TRBJ2-7; 10 positions agree with TRBD2. Losses at the gene ends were 5 bases for V and 7 bases for J; bases not matched to a gene: 8. CDR3 length: 14 residues. The CDR3 region has the DNA TGTGCCAGCAGTCAGACACCGGGACTAGCGGAGCAGTACTTC. This encodes CASSQTPGLAEQYF.

The V and J genes are TRBV9 and TRBJ2-1; 14 bases line up with TRBD2. Germline V gives CDR1 SGDLS, CDR2 YYNGEE. CDR3 size: 15 residues. With V trimmed by 4 bases and J by 8 bases, 5 bases remained unmatched. This CDR3 is CASSYGTSGSDEQFF. CDR3 DNA sequence: TGTGCCAGCAGCTACGGGACTAGCGGGAGTGATGAGCAGTTCTTC.

The rearrangement joins TRBV5-1 to TRBJ1-1; D is possibly TRBD1 (6 bases). Trimming removed 0 bases at V and 5 bases at J, with 14 bases between. CDR3 length: 15 amino acids. Germline loops: CDR1 SGHRS, CDR2 YFSETQ. DNA of the CDR3: TGCGCCAGCAGCTTGGAGCGGGGGGCGAGGACTGAAGCTTTCTTT. Translated: CASSLERGARTEAFF.

This clonotype was observed a handful of times. The V call is TRBV6-5, the J call TRBJ1-4, with TRBD1 identical over 12 bases. Germline CDR1 is MNHEY and CDR2 is SVGAGI. The CDR3 runs to 17 residues. V lost 6 bases and J lost 7; bases outside the gene matches: 12. This CDR3 is CASRSGTGGFFSEKLFF. The CDR3 coding sequence is TGTGCCAGCAGATCCGGGACAGGGGGCTTTTTCTCTGAAAAACTGTTTTTT.

The J gene is TRBJ2-1, the V gene TRBV12-3 or TRBV12-4; TRBD1 aligns across 7 bases. V shed 5 bases, J shed 7 bases, and the junction held 11 bases outside the gene matches. This CDR3 is 15 amino acids long. Here the CDR3 DNA reads TGTGCCAGCAGTCCCGACAGGGATTGGGTAAATGAGCAGTTCTTC. Amino acid sequence: CASSPDRDWVNEQFF.

The V and J genes are TRBV27 and TRBJ2-5, with D tentatively TRBD2 (6 bases). The CDR3 runs to 14 residues. Germline V CDR1 and CDR2: MNHEY, SMNVEV (reference sequence). The V end was cut by 2 bases, the J end by 5 bases, with 12 bases between. In nucleotides, the CDR3 is TGTGCCAGCAGTTTAGCGGGATCCTGGGAGACCCAGTACTTC. Residues: CASSLAGSWETQYF.

V and J are TRBV7-2 and TRBJ1-3, with D hard to call. Germline-derived CDR1 and CDR2 are SGHTA and FQGNSA. V lost 7 bases, J lost 0 bases, and 13 bases lay in between. This CDR3 region has 15 residues. Written as DNA, the CDR3 is TGTGCCAGCACCCTTGACTCCTACTCTGGAAACACCATATATTTT. Its protein is CASTLDSYSGNTIYF.

There are a few counts of this clonotype. The CDR3 region has the DNA TGTGCCAGCAGTCGCGAGTCCTATAATTCACCCCTCCACTTT. Residues: CASSRESYNSPLHF. The chain employs TRBV6-2 or TRBV6-3 and TRBJ1-6; no clear D. The CDR3 contains 14 residues. Germline assignment: CDR1 MNHEY and CDR2 SVGEGT. V was clipped by 5 bases and J by 1 base, with 6 bases between them.

In its sample, this clonotype was seen once. This chain uses TRBV27 with TRBJ2-5, with 8 bases aligning to TRBD2. CDR3 size: 15 residues. Per germline, CDR1 MNHEY and CDR2 SMNVEV (reference sequence). V dropped 1 base and J dropped 2; count of bases not matched to a gene: 3. The CDR3 sequence is CASSLLRGAQETQYF. DNA of the CDR3: TGTGCCAGCAGTTTATTGCGGGGGGCACAAGAGACCCAGTACTTC.